The present T cell receptor (beta chain) was sequenced within a study of STAT5B mutations in CD4+ large granular lymphocyte leukemia. TCRdb's copy holds only in-frame clones and misses some; the assay was immunoSEQ multiplex PCR. Of 25,000 to 40,000 clones in the sample, approximately 80% were seen once. V lost 1 base and J lost 5, with 14 bases in between. The CDR3 is 15 residues long. Per germline, CDR1 SGHTA and CDR2 FQGNSA. Specimen: CD4+ T cells from blood buffy coats. This sequence was found in a human donor in good health. This chain links TRBV7-2 with TRBJ2-5; weak D call: TRBD2 (6 bases). The CDR3 DNA reads TGTGCCAGCAGCTTAGGGTCTAGCGACCCTGAGACCCAGTACTTC. It codes for CASSLGSSDPETQYF.